This T cell receptor (beta chain) comes out of a study of CD4 T cells in relation to SARS-CoV-2 and coronaviruses. The wider study: The HLA restriction of the shared crossreactive spike epitopes was mapped.

As for this clone: Its antigen is still unknown.

Unexposed donor CD4+ T cells date from 2011-2018, before the COVID-19 pandemic. After about 10 days of culture, CD4+ T cells were isolated. Cells permitting, SARS-CoV-2 S/N and four cold-coronavirus spikes were tested on unexposed-donor CD4+ T cells. PBMCs were plated at two million per well in IL-2-containing medium. Points from the study as a whole: Pre-pandemic and post-infection samples never came from the same donor.

Between the trimmed V and J ends, which lost 3 bases and 3 bases, there was a span of 6 bases. The CDR3 runs to 12 residues. Sequenced by immunoSEQ multiplex PCR; TCRdb stores in-frame clones only, minus some. The data hold 9,500 to 12,000 clones, with over 70% observed a single time. This receptor was identified in a human donor in good health. The rearrangement joins TRBV12-3 or TRBV12-4 to TRBJ2-7; maybe TRBD2 (5 bases). The source material was CD4+ T cells from PBMCs, cultured in vitro. The chain's CDR3 is CASSFGGYEQYF. CDR3 nucleotide sequence: TGTGCCAGCAGTTTTGGAGGCTACGAGCAGTACTTC.